This T cell receptor (beta chain) was identified in a study of cytomegalovirus exposure and HLA in healthy donors. With 60 Vbeta and 13 Jbeta primers, the PCR was carried out. Sequenced by immunoSEQ multiplex PCR; TCRdb stores in-frame clones only, minus some. The sample includes some 130,000 clones, around three quarters of them seen just once. The CDR3 has 14 residues. From germline, CDR1 is LGHNA and CDR2 YSLEER. V lost 1 base, J lost 9 bases, and 13 bases lay in between. The specimen was PBMCs. The TCR was taken from a man younger than 30 in good health and CMV-seronegative. This chain links TRBV4-3 with TRBJ1-5; possibly TRBD1 for D (5 bases). CDR3 amino acids: CASSQAGTQGPQHF. CDR3 nucleotide sequence: TGCGCCAGCAGCCAAGCCGGCACCCAGGGGCCCCAGCATTTT.